Shown below are 2 T cell receptor beta chains from a single sample sequenced in a study of shared clonotypes between healthy human individuals. Clones were read by immunoSEQ multiplex PCR, and TCRdb kept only the in-frame ones, dropping some. The data show hundreds of thousands of clones, roughly 98% seen once. Naive CD8 cells, CD45RO-negative and positively selected for CCR7, excluded terminally differentiated effector memory CD45RA+ cells. Sequenced material: naive CD8+ T cells sorted from blood. The receptors here all came from a man under 40 in good health.

The V gene is TRBV15, the J gene TRBJ1-5; D might be TRBD1 (5 bases). With 1 base removed from V and 0 bases from J, the gap between germline ends came to 7 bases. The CDR3 runs 15 residues. Per germline, CDR1 LNHNV and CDR2 YYDKDF (reference sequence). The CDR3 reads CATSRVGTSNQPQHF. The CDR3 DNA follows: TGTGCCACCAGCAGAGTTGGGACTAGCAATCAGCCCCAGCATTTT.

The chain joins TRBV27 to TRBJ2-3; 9 bases map to TRBD2. V shed 6 bases, J shed 4 bases, and the junction held 8 bases outside the gene matches. The germline V gene has CDR1 MNHEY and CDR2 SMNVEV (reference sequence). This CDR3 region has 15 residues. This CDR3 reads CASSSGTSSPDTQYF. CDR3 DNA: TGTGCCAGCAGCTCCGGGACTAGCTCCCCAGATACGCAGTATTTT.